Listed here is a single TCR beta chain. What it recognizes is unknown. Germline-derived CDR1 and CDR2 are LGHNA and YNFKEQ. CDR3 size: 13 residues. Trimming cost V 0 bases and J 7 bases, with 9 bases left between them. This entry comes from a study of cytomegalovirus exposure and HLA in healthy donors. Study overall: There were approximately 81 million unique TCRs (from HLA-typed donors) in an early data release. Whole-study results and caveats: The study listed approximately 160 cytomegalovirus-associated TCR beta chains. In a later analysis, a missense DCLRE1C variant was linked to TCR beta V- and J-gene trimming.

Amplification used 60 Vbeta primers and 13 Jbeta primers. Assay used: immunoSEQ multiplex PCR; TCRdb lists only in-frame clones, some missing. This table holds some 46,000 clones. The chain has TRBV4-2 and TRBJ1-2; D gene unclear. The sequence was collected from a woman younger than 45 in good health and CMV-seronegative. Sequencing was performed on PBMCs. In DNA, the CDR3 is TGTGCCAGCAGCCAAGATTCGCGGGTTGGCTACACCTTC. Translation: CASSQDSRVGYTF.